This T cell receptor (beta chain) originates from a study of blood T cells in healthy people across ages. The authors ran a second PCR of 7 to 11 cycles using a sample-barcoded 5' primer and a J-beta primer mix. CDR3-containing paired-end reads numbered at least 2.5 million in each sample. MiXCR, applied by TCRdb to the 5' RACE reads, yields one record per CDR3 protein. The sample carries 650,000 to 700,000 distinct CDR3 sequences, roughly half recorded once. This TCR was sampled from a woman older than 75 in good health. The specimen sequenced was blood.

The CDR3 bases are TGTGCCATCAGGATGACAGGGGGTAGGACAGATACGCAGTATTTT. It yields the protein CAIRMTGGRTDTQYF. The chain combines TRBV10-3 with TRBJ2-3, with TRBD1 matching over 9 bases. The CDR3 runs to 15 residues. Trimming at V came to 6 bases and at J to 3 bases, leaving 7 bases not matched to a gene. Germline lookup yields CDR1 ENHRY and CDR2 SYGVKD.